A single sample is the source of the 15 T cell receptor beta chains below, sequenced in a study of T-cell reconstitution after alpha-beta-depleted transplantation in children. The library targeted TCRbeta and was prepared with unique molecular identifiers. TCRdb redid the calling of the PCR reads with MiXCR, one entry per CDR3 protein. Of hundreds of thousands of distinct CDR3 sequences detected, about an eighth appear once; the ten largest clones hold about 0.77%. Specimen: PBMCs, collected before TCRalphabeta/CD19-depleted stem cell transplant. The origin of the receptors is a girl aged 2 to 10 with congenital amegakaryocytic thrombocytopenia, due to receive a stem cell transplant.

This clonotype came up a few times. One junction end does not reproduce the germline sequence, and a read error may be involved. The chain employs TRBV20-1 and TRBJ2-7; D gene unclear. Germline V gives CDR1 DFQATT, CDR2 SNEGSKA (reference sequence). CDR3 length equals 13 residues. Here the CDR3 reads CSARAGQRYEQYF. As DNA, the CDR3 is TGCAGCGCTAGGGCTGGTCAACGCTACGAGCAGTACTTC.

The chain joins TRBV10-2 to TRBJ1-2, with 7 positions matching TRBD1. Germline loops: CDR1 WSHSY, CDR2 SAAADI. The CDR3 loop spans 14 amino acids. The J segment lost 8 bases and the V segment lost 8 bases, leaving 14 bases of the junction unmatched. In nucleotides, the CDR3 is TGCGCCAGCCGTTCCGGGACAGATTTTTACGGCTACACCTTC. This gives the protein CASRSGTDFYGYTF.

This clonotype has just a few counts. This chain uses TRBV29-1 with TRBJ2-1, with D perhaps assigned TRBD1 or TRBD2 (7 bases each). Per the germline V gene, CDR1 is SQVTM and CDR2 is ANQGSEA. V lost 5 bases to trimming and J lost 0 bases, with 20 bases between them. This CDR3 region has 17 residues. The CDR3 loop reads CSVRGLAEGISYNEQFF. DNA of the CDR3: TGCAGCGTTAGGGGGCTAGCGGAGGGGATCTCCTACAATGAGCAGTTCTTC.

The chain combines TRBV20-1 with TRBJ2-1; 7 bases line up with TRBD2. With V trimmed by 0 bases and J by 2 bases, 7 bases remained unmatched. The length of the CDR3 is 16 residues. Per germline, CDR1 DFQATT and CDR2 SNEGSKA (reference sequence). The CDR3 reads CSARDDSGIPYNEQFF. In nucleotides, the CDR3 is TGCAGTGCTAGAGATGACAGCGGGATCCCCTACAATGAGCAGTTCTTC.

This clonotype has more than one count but fewer than ten. This chain uses TRBV15 with TRBJ2-2, with 8 bases identical to TRBD1. Germline lookup yields CDR1 LNHNV and CDR2 YYDKDF (reference sequence). J lost 2 bases, V lost 7 bases, and 9 bases had no gene match. CDR3 length: 16 residues. The CDR3 loop reads CATNKAPGGNTGELFF. The CDR3 DNA follows: TGTGCCACCAACAAAGCCCCAGGGGGCAACACCGGGGAGCTGTTTTTT.

The chain uses TRBV27 and TRBJ1-1, with D possibly matching TRBD1 (6 bases). Trimming removed 8 bases at V and 2 bases at J, with 18 bases between. The CDR3 has 15 residues. Germline assignment: CDR1 MNHEY and CDR2 SMNVEV (reference sequence). CDR3 coding DNA: TGTGCCAGCCCAGGGGTGTGGGACGGAAACACTGAAGCTTTCTTT. Its translation is CASPGVWDGNTEAFF.

This clonotype was counted only a few times. The chain links TRBV5-1 to TRBJ2-7, with D unclear. The V end lost 0 bases, the J end lost 3 bases, and 7 bases lay between the germline ends. This CDR3 contains 13 residues. Germline lookup yields CDR1 SGHRS and CDR2 YFSETQ. CDR3 sequence reads: CASSLVVGYEQYF. CDR3 coding DNA: TGCGCCAGCAGCTTGGTCGTAGGCTACGAGCAGTACTTC. The full variable domain, its missing parts supplied by reference TRBV5-1 and TRBJ2-7, is KAGVTQTPRYLIKTRGQQVTLSCSPISGHRSVSWYQQTPGQGLQFLFEYFSETQRNKGNFPGRFSGRQFSNSRSEMNVSTLELGDSALYLCASSLVVGYEQYFGPGTRLTVT.

This clonotype was recorded many times. The chain couples TRBV28 to TRBJ2-7; D unclear. This CDR3 has 14 residues. CDR1 is MDHEN, CDR2 SYDVKM, per germline. V lost 2 bases and J lost 4, with 12 bases in between. The CDR3, as DNA: TGTGCCAGCAGTTTAGGTTCCGTCGGGTACGAGCAGTACTTC. Protein sequence: CASSLGSVGYEQYF. Supplemented by reference TRBV28 and TRBJ2-7, the full variable domain reads DVKVTQSSRYLVKRTGEKVFLECVQDMDHENMFWYRQDPGLGLRLIYFSYDVKMKEKGDIPEGYSVSREKKERFSLILESASTNQTSMYLCASSLGSVGYEQYFGPGTRLTVT.

The count of this clonotype is one. This may stem from a read error, because a much larger clone lies one nucleotide away. The chain employs TRBV12-3 or TRBV12-4 and TRBJ2-6, with D perhaps TRBD2 (6 bases). The CDR3 spans 15 residues. The CDR3 spells CASSSVGDWANVLAF. CDR3 DNA sequence: TGTGCCAGCAGTTCCGTGGGGGACTGGGCCAACGTCCTGGCTTTC.

This clonotype turned up a few times. The chain is built from TRBV20-1 and TRBJ1-5, with 12 bases identical to TRBD1. Unmatched junction bases numbered 7, after V lost 3 bases and J lost 7 bases. The CDR3 runs 15 residues. Looked up from germline, CDR1 is DFQATT and CDR2 is SNEGSKA (reference sequence). The CDR3 DNA is TGCAGTGCTAGCGGGGGGACAGGGGGCTTACAGCCCCAGCATTTT. As protein: CSASGGTGGLQPQHF.

J is TRBJ1-1 and V is TRBV30; D ambiguous. V dropped 0 bases and J dropped 3 bases, with 5 bases sitting between them. The CDR3 is 12 residues long. Germline loops: CDR1 GTSNPN, CDR2 SVGIG (reference sequence). CDR3 DNA sequence: TGTGCCTGGAGTGTCCCGTACACTGAAGCTTTCTTT. It specifies CAWSVPYTEAFF.

This clonotype was observed many times. The rearrangement uses TRBV12-3 or TRBV12-4 and TRBJ1-6, with D tentatively TRBD1 (5 bases). Trimming shortened V by 3 bases and J by 10 bases, and 13 bases separated the two germline ends. The CDR3 is 14 residues long. The CDR3 protein is CASSFVGRGSPLHF. The CDR3 nucleotides read TGTGCCAGCAGTTTTGTGGGGCGGGGGTCACCCCTCCACTTT.

The sample holds many counts of this clonotype. V gene TRBV29-1 combines with J gene TRBJ1-1; D is uncertain. The CDR3 extends over 13 amino acids. Germline CDR1 and CDR2: SQVTM and ANQGSEA. V was clipped by 1 base and J by 0 bases, with 6 bases between them. CDR3 sequence (DNA): TGCAGCGTTGAAGTTTCGGTGAACACTGAAGCTTTCTTT. The encoded protein is CSVEVSVNTEAFF. Looking up the rest from reference TRBV29-1 and TRBJ1-1 gives the full variable domain: SAVISQKPSRDICQRGTSLTIQCQVDSQVTMMFWYRQQPGQSLTLIATANQGSEATYESGFVIDKFPISRPNLTFSTLTVSNMSPEDSSIYLCSVEVSVNTEAFFGQGTRLTVV.

Ten or more counts support this clonotype. The chain is built from TRBV12-3 or TRBV12-4 and TRBJ2-2, with TRBD2 matching over 8 bases. J gave up 0 bases and V 10 bases, and 4 bases lay outside the gene matches. CDR3 length: 14 residues. This chain's CDR3 is CATGRGTNTGELFF. The CDR3 DNA reads TGTGCCACCGGGAGGGGAACGAACACCGGGGAGCTGTTTTTT.

This clonotype was found many times. The chain links TRBV20-1 to TRBJ2-1; D perhaps matches TRBD2 (7 bases). There are 15 residues in the CDR3. Germline CDR1 and CDR2: DFQATT and SNEGSKA (reference sequence). V gave up 6 bases and J gave up 7 bases, with 22 bases separating them. The CDR3 DNA reads as TGCAGTGCCCCCAGGGGCGGGAGTCCGGGGAATGAGCAGTTCTTC. Translating gives CSAPRGGSPGNEQFF.